Presented here are 17 T cell receptor beta chains from one specimen sequenced in a study of cytotoxic CD8 clonotypes in ibrutinib-treated CLL. Some clones are missing from TCRdb's copy, which holds only in-frame ones; the method was immunoSEQ multiplex PCR. The sample gives tens of thousands of clones, 60% to 75% of which show up once; around 10% is in the top ten. The sample consisted of PBMCs, taken at disease progression, from a patient treated with ibrutinib. These receptors came from a human donor with chronic lymphocytic leukemia.

This clone showed up just a few times. CDR3 nucleotide sequence: TGTGCCAGCAGCTTAGCGTCCGGTTTCCGATACAATGAGCAGTTCTTC. It is translated as CASSLASGFRYNEQFF. V usage is TRBV7-9 and J usage is TRBJ2-1, with D hard to call. Per the germline V gene, CDR1 is SEHNR and CDR2 is FQNEAQ (reference sequence). There are 16 residues in the CDR3. V was pared by 0 bases and J by 4 bases, with 13 bases between.

This clone appeared once. The V gene is TRBV5-1, the J gene TRBJ1-4; possible D gene TRBD1, 5 bases. The germline V gene has CDR1 SGHRS and CDR2 YFSETQ. V was shortened by 4 bases and J by 6 bases, with 19 bases between the two germline ends. The CDR3 has 16 amino acids. The CDR3 bases are TGCGCCAGCAGCGCCCTCTCCCCAGGGAGGTATGAAAAACTGTTTTTT. It encodes CASSALSPGRYEKLFF. Complete variable domain (other parts from reference TRBV5-1 and TRBJ1-4): KAGVTQTPRYLIKTRGQQVTLSCSPISGHRSVSWYQQTPGQGLQFLFEYFSETQRNKGNFPGRFSGRQFSNSRSEMNVSTLELGDSALYLCASSALSPGRYEKLFFGSGTQLSVL.

The genes are TRBV2 and TRBJ2-7; D is perhaps TRBD1 (6 bases). The V and J ends lost 2 bases and 11 bases respectively, with 13 bases between them. Germline-derived CDR1 and CDR2 are SNHLY and FYNNEI. This CDR3 contains 12 residues. The CDR3 nucleotides read TGTGCCAGCAGTGAATCGGACAGAGGCGAGTACTTC. This gives the protein CASSESDRGEYF.

This rearrangement joins TRBV10-2 to TRBJ2-7, with 8 bases fitting TRBD1. J lost 6 bases, V lost 8 bases, and 9 bases had no gene match. Germline V gene sequence: CDR1 WSHSY, CDR2 SAAADI. The CDR3 contains 13 residues. In DNA form, the CDR3 reads TGCGCCAGCTCCGGGGCAGGGGGCAGCGAGCAGTACTTC. The encoded protein is CASSGAGGSEQYF.

This clone appeared a few times. V usage is TRBV25-1 and J usage is TRBJ1-4; possibly TRBD1 for D (6 bases). Deletions cut 4 bases from V and 8 bases from J, with 26 bases between. CDR3 size: 18 residues. Germline CDR1 and CDR2: MGHDK and SYGVNS. This CDR3 is CASSGFQRARQEEEKLFF. CDR3 bases: TGTGCCAGCAGTGGTTTTCAGCGAGCCCGACAGGAGGAGGAAAAACTGTTTTTT.

The chain joins TRBV10-3 to TRBJ1-2; TRBD1 aligns across 9 bases. The CDR3 is 15 residues long. The junction had 10 bases not matched to a gene; V was cut back by 4 bases and J by 7 bases. Germline V gives CDR1 ENHRY, CDR2 SYGVKD. CDR3 sequence reads: CAISGPGQGFSGYTF. CDR3 nucleotides: TGTGCCATCAGTGGGCCGGGACAGGGATTCTCTGGCTACACCTTC.

Only a few counts were recorded for this clone. The V gene is TRBV11-2, the J gene TRBJ2-7, with 7 bases lining up with TRBD2. V lost 7 bases to trimming and J lost 3 bases; unmatched junction nucleotides: 12. CDR1 and CDR2 from the germline V gene are SGHAT and FQNNGV. The CDR3 runs to 15 residues. Here the CDR3 reads CASTSLGGINYEQYF. CDR3 nucleotides: TGTGCCAGCACCTCCCTGGGAGGGATCAACTACGAGCAGTACTTC. Based on the CDR3 plus reference TRBV11-2 and TRBJ2-7, the full variable domain is EAGVAQSPRYKIIEKRQSVAFWCNPISGHATLYWYQQILGQGPKLLIQFQNNGVVDDSQLPKDRFSAERLKGVDSTLKIQPAKLEDSAVYLCASTSLGGINYEQYFGPGTRLTVT.

The chain carries TRBV7-2 and TRBJ2-3; 7 bases fit TRBD2. V dropped 4 bases and J dropped 4; count of bases not matched to a gene: 20. This CDR3 contains 19 residues. CDR1 and CDR2 (germline): SGHTA, FQGNSA. The CDR3 reads CASSSQTTWTYRGADTQYF. Here the CDR3 DNA reads TGTGCCAGCAGCTCGCAGACTACCTGGACCTACCGGGGGGCAGATACGCAGTATTTT.

V gene TRBV6-5 combines with J gene TRBJ1-2; tentative D call: TRBD1 (5 bases). Trimming shortened V by 6 bases and J by 3 bases, and 11 bases separated the two germline ends. CDR3 length: 13 amino acids. In germline, CDR1 is MNHEY, CDR2 SVGAGI. CDR3 sequence (DNA): TGTGCCAGCAGAGGGACGGCCGACTATGGCTACACCTTC. Translated, it gives CASRGTADYGYTF.

This clone was detected only once. V usage is TRBV29-1 and J usage is TRBJ2-5; no clear D gene. The ends were cut back, 3 bases at V and 2 bases at J, with 13 bases in the middle. CDR3 length equals 14 residues. Germline assignment: CDR1 SQVTM and CDR2 ANQGSEA. The DNA for the CDR3 is TGCAGCGTTGAGGTCGAGTCCCCGCAAGAGACCCAGTACTTC. It yields the protein CSVEVESPQETQYF. Variable domain in full (rest from reference TRBV29-1 and TRBJ2-5): SAVISQKPSRDICQRGTSLTIQCQVDSQVTMMFWYRQQPGQSLTLIATANQGSEATYESGFVIDKFPISRPNLTFSTLTVSNMSPEDSSIYLCSVEVESPQETQYFGPGTRLLVL.

Note on this clone: This is likely a read error, given that the CDR3 carries no conserved phenylalanine or tryptophan at its end. It is unclear where the CDR3 begins or ends on the DNA, so no DNA is shown, and the CDR3 is as TCRdb lists it. The chain links TRBV30 to TRBJ1-6. The CDR3 length is 12 residues, termini included. CDR1 GTSNPN and CDR2 SVGIG come from the germline V gene (reference sequence). The chain's CDR3 is CAWSGVRAAVGK.

This chain uses TRBV19 with TRBJ1-2; D not certain. Germline V gene data show CDR1 as LNHDA and CDR2 as SQIVND (reference sequence). Trimming left V 4 bases short and J 6 bases short, with 12 bases between. The CDR3 is made up of 13 amino acids. DNA of the CDR3: TGTGCCAGTAGTACGGGTGTGGAAGATGGCTACACCTTC. It yields the protein CASSTGVEDGYTF.

CDR3 in DNA: TGCGCCAGCAGCCTCGGGATAAACTATGGCTACACCTTC. Protein: CASSLGINYGYTF. J is TRBJ1-2 and V is TRBV5-1; D call uncertain. The germline V gene has CDR1 SGHRS and CDR2 YFSETQ. Trimming removed 4 bases at V and 2 bases at J, with 9 bases between. The CDR3 is 13 residues long.

The V call is TRBV7-6, the J call TRBJ1-2; perhaps TRBD1 as D (6 bases). Germline V gene lookup returns CDR1 SGHVS and CDR2 FNYEAQ. V gave up 3 bases and J gave up 4 bases, with 12 bases separating them. The CDR3 has 14 amino acids. The CDR3 DNA sequence: TGTGCCAGCAGCTTGAGTGGGGGGCCCTATGGCTACACCTTC. Its translation: CASSLSGGPYGYTF. The full variable domain, rest sourced from reference TRBV7-6 and TRBJ1-2, is GAGVSQSPRYKVTKRGQDVALRCDPISGHVSLYWYRQALGQGPEFLTYFNYEAQQDKSGLPNDRFSAERPEGSISTLTIQRTEQRDSAMYRCASSLSGGPYGYTFGSGTRLTVV.

V and J are TRBV5-4 and TRBJ2-3; tentative D call: TRBD2 (5 bases). Trimming shortened V by 5 bases and J by 3 bases, and 22 bases separated the two germline ends. Germline values: CDR1 SGHNT, CDR2 YYREEE (reference sequence). This CDR3 spans 17 amino acids. CDR3 sequence (DNA): TGTGCCAGCAGGCCCTCATATGTGGGGAGCACTACAGATACGCAGTATTTT. This gives the protein CASRPSYVGSTTDTQYF.

This chain links TRBV5-8 with TRBJ2-5; TRBD2 is a possible D gene (7 bases). Trimming took off 4 bases at V and 3 bases at J, with 19 bases between the two ends. Per germline, CDR1 SGHTS and CDR2 YDEGEE. There are 16 residues in the CDR3. The CDR3 bases are TGTGCCAGCAGCCTGGGTGCGAGGGGGGGAGAAGAGACCCAGTACTTC. Translation: CASSLGARGGEETQYF.

This clone has just a few counts. The rearrangement joins TRBV7-2 to TRBJ2-7; D is ambiguous. Trimming took off 0 bases at V and 5 bases at J, with 8 bases between the two ends. The CDR3 spans 13 residues. From germline, CDR1 is SGHTA and CDR2 FQGNSA. CDR3 coding DNA: TGTGCCAGCAGCTTAGCCAGCCACCACGAGCAGTACTTC. It encodes CASSLASHHEQYF.